This TCR beta chain was recorded in a study of response to subunit inactivated influenza vaccine (dated by TCRdb to between 2018 and 2020). About the full investigation: The study used deep quantitative T cell receptor repertoire profiling to track responses to a trivalent subunit inactivated influenza vaccine. Study-wide findings and limitations: The authors suggested that each seasonal influenza vaccination may recruit only a limited number of new T cells.

Reading from cysteine to phenylalanine, the CDR3 counts 13 amino acids. Of the read, only the CDR3 DNA is kept; its 39 bases are in frame from base 1. Trimming at the junction amounts to 3 bases on V and 0 bases on J, and the germline ends lie 5 bases apart. Per the germline V gene, MRHNA is the CDR1 and SNTAGT is the CDR2. Of note for this clonotype: Its antigen has not been determined. Base qualities are not at hand, and no much larger clone is one base apart.

The protocol used for the library was RT-PCR. Sequencing used an Illumina HiSeq 2500. In TCRdb, the public reads were trimmed at Q25 with fastp and aligned with MiXCR, with productive beta chains retained. Entries that share a CDR3 protein sequence are merged under the most common genes and DNA. In all, the sample holds about 500,000 distinct CDR3 sequences, and more than 15% of those were seen once. Jointly, the top ten make up about 3% of the sample. This chain is built from TRBV6-4 and TRBJ1-1; D gene: possibly TRBD1, on 5 matching bases. The TCR was taken from a man aged 50-75 years who received an inactivated influenza vaccine. Donor details come from another sample of the same person, matched by shared clones. This material consisted of CD4+ T cells sorted from PBMCs, taken less than 30 months after vaccination. For the CDR3, the sequence is CASSEQVNTEAFF. The nucleotide sequence reads as follows: TGTGCCAGCAGTGAACAGGTGAACACTGAAGCTTTCTTT.